This T cell receptor beta chain was sequenced for a study of cytomegalovirus exposure and HLA in healthy donors (dated by TCRdb to about 2017). In terms of the full investigation: An earlier analysis of 587 of the donors reported approximately 270 Gb of sequence data and some 100 million unique TCR beta sequences from some 180 million T cells. A later analysis re-analyzed previously published TCR beta repertoires from approximately 700 donors and added high-resolution HLA genotyping to study TCR occurrence patterns. The study was designed to test whether signatures of past pathogen exposure could be identified by cataloging public T cell receptors. Typing coverage differed by locus: A, B, C, DRB1 and DQB1 were typed in roughly 620-640 donors, DQA1 in 522, DPA1 in some 600, and DPB1 in 450 to 480. Of the roughly 430 genotyped donors, 81% fell in the genetic ancestry cluster associated with self-reported Caucasian donors. Among 398 genotyped donors of the cohort, an average of about 240,000 unique TCR beta nucleotide sequences were sequenced per donor, around 20% of them non-productive. All discovery cohort repertoires had been generated on a single sequencing platform. Rather than drawing on any new phenotypic data, the later analysis identified candidate immune exposures from TCR beta sequences and the way those sequences occurred across donors. Roughly 300 gigabases of sequencing data and tens of millions of unique TCR sequences were included in an early release covering around 600 HLA-typed donors. Class I and class II HLA loci were covered by the typing at four-digit resolution. To predict cytomegalovirus infection status, the study combined high-throughput TCR immunosequencing, statistical association of individual TCRs with disease status, and machine learning. Roughly 5 DR-DQ haplotypes were handled as single units for association and clustering, since linkage in the cohort was strong. The T cell repertoires of 666 subjects were profiled by immunosequencing and related to cytomegalovirus serostatus. A later genetic analysis took genome-wide SNP genotypes for about 55% of the 666 donors and used that subset as a discovery cohort. Alongside the repertoire data, information on donor age, sex, ethnicity and CMV serostatus was compiled. An earlier analysis of 587 of the donors used high-throughput TCR beta sequencing to judge whether each TCR beta V gene segment behaved as functional or pseudogenic. Besides the first cohort of 550 to 750 subjects, a separate validation cohort made up of 120 different subjects was used. Results and caveats for the whole study, not just this receptor: Linkage disequilibrium might explain the correlated functional status among segregating V segments, but an unknown experimental factor could not be ruled out. Compared with equally common non-associated chains, HLA-associated TCR beta chains in a later analysis were more clonally expanded and had lower generation probabilities. A later analysis associated about 17,000 TCR beta sequences with specific HLA alleles at a false discovery rate of 0.05. In both the original and validation cohorts, the classifier was reported to diagnose cytomegalovirus status with high specificity and sensitivity. Several of the top co-occurrence clusters appeared to be linked to parvovirus B19, influenza, CMV and Epstein-Barr virus, according to a later analysis. In a later genetic analysis, fewer N-insertions in productive TCRs were reported among donors in an Asian-associated ancestry cluster than the roughly 700-donor mean. Most TCR sequences were seen in very few donors, while some public TCRs were found in many individuals. A few of the identified cytomegalovirus-associated TCR beta chains were confirmed in vitro to be specific for cytomegalovirus antigens. Because HLA typing was missing for some donors at each locus, association tests included only the typed subset. V-gene and J-gene trimming of TCR beta chains was associated with a missense DCLRE1C variant in a later genetic analysis, and the association was replicated in an independent cohort. Roughly uniform sequencing depth across donors was assumed in presence/absence analyses, although this assumption may not hold. Most CMV-associated TCR beta chains appeared to be HLA-restricted in a later analysis, and the HLA associations seemed to be driven largely by CMV exposure. In an earlier analysis of more than 500 of the donors, most TCR beta V segments appeared in productive rearrangements about 87% or about 30% of the time, broadly matching IMGT annotations. In a later analysis, the rate of TCR association differed among HLA loci, with DRB1 alleles having the most associated TCRs and HLA-C alleles having the fewest. When HLA alleles, especially DR and DQ, strongly co-occurred, attributing TCR associations to individual alleles was difficult. A further reported finding was that TCR beta sequences accurately predicted the HLA-A and HLA-B alleles for most subjects in the first cohort. Only TCR beta chains were sequenced in this cohort, and the absence of alpha or paired-chain data limited detectable features. CMV serostatus was the only immune exposure information available for the cohort. According to the authors, the approach could potentially be generalized to other disease states and immunological phenotypes. A cluster of highly shared sequence variants was judged likely to be a technical artifact of the sequencing pipeline. Because counts were too low, approximately 18 rarely observed V segments, including chromosome 9 orphons, were excluded from the earlier analysis of under 650 of the donors. The 87-base-pair reads could not distinguish some IMGT-functional V segments, including TRBV6-2 and TRBV6-3, so those segments were excluded. In the study, approximately 150 TCR beta chains were listed as associated with cytomegalovirus.

As encoded in the germline V gene (reference sequence), CDR1 is SEHNR while CDR2 is FQNEAQ. Counted from cysteine to phenylalanine, this CDR3 has 11 amino acids. This entry keeps only the CDR3 DNA: 33 bases, framed from base 1. The library relied on the immunoSEQ multiplex PCR assay. A mixture of 60 forward primers for TCR Vbeta segments and 13 reverse primers for TCR Jbeta segments was used in the multiplex PCR. The CDR3 region of rearranged TCR beta genes was amplified from genomic DNA by a multiplex PCR assay. Amplified TCR beta libraries were sequenced as 87-base-pair reads on the Illumina HiSeq System. Regarding the original processing steps: In a later analysis, around 80 million unique TCR beta chains were counted across the roughly 700 repertoires, and about 10 million of these chains were shared by at least two donors. Raw reads were error-corrected and collapsed into unique sequences by a nearest-neighbor algorithm in which closely related sequences were merged to remove PCR and sequencing errors. CDR3 sequences were aligned to IMGT reference sequences to assign V, D and J gene segments. For a sequence to be retained, a match of at least six nucleotides was required to both a V gene segment and a J gene segment. Rearrangements were called productive when the CDR3 lacked stop codons and stayed in frame with V and J; all others were non-productive. Following IMGT convention, CDR3 was defined as the stretch from the second conserved V-encoded cysteine to the conserved J-encoded phenylalanine. The earlier analysis of about 560 of the donors excluded any sequence lacking an unambiguous match to a single V gene segment. An earlier analysis of approximately 590 of the donors called V segments functional above 56.7% productive rearrangements and segregating when the between-donor standard deviation exceeded 5%. A statistical classification framework was developed to diagnose cytomegalovirus status using the catalog of TCR beta chain sequences. A later analysis assigned V and J genes by comparing TCR nucleotide sequences with IMGT/GENE-DB human TR gene sequences. The TCRdist pipeline was used in a later analysis to assign CDR3 sequences and most-parsimonious VDJ recombination scenarios. In a later analysis, every TCR beta chain was defined by the combination of its CDR3 amino acid sequence and its V-gene family, and reads without a unique V-gene family were dropped. As a way to deal with suspected cross-contamination and a sequencing artifact, a later analysis dropped approximately 590 nucleotide sequences that were highly shared and had low generation probability. For each public chain, a later analysis derived a clonal expansion index from normalized ranks of inferred template counts within each repertoire. In a later analysis, generation probabilities were computed using a VDJ recombination model fitted to out-of-frame rearrangements, and the results were checked against IGoR. A later analysis scored TCR-TCR, TCR-HLA and TCR-CMV co-occurrence with hypergeometric tests, applying a repertoire-size bias correction to TCR pairs. A later analysis estimated false discovery rates by permuting HLA or CMV assignments 20 times. In a later analysis, co-occurring TCRs were grouped with DBSCAN, and TCRdist sequence similarity was added when clustering was performed within HLA-allele-positive subsets. Co-occurrence clustering excluded repertoires with fewer than 30,000 or more than 120,000 public chains, plus five with anomalous nucleotide sharing. TCRdb provides this immuneACCESS table in a form limited to in-frame rearrangements. Some clones are lacking; in checked studies, under half of them reflect an unresolved V gene, and why the rest are absent is not known. From that table come the V and J calls and clone size; the DNA was used to work out D and trimming. The sample table contains around 150,000 clones; only one count was recorded for approximately 85% of them. The ten largest clones take up more than 0.5% of the sample.

This clone was recorded only once. Its antigen is unknown. The germline gene is not matched at one end of the junction; a read error may be the cause. The cohort consisted of more than 650 healthy bone marrow donors. At the time of sampling, every cohort member was nominally healthy, though immune exposures that went unrecorded were likely present. The donor was CMV seronegative and belonged to the group of 320 or so seronegative cohort members. Every donor gave a peripheral blood sample, and the peripheral blood mononuclear cells from that sample were used for TCR beta sequencing. The Qiagen DNeasy Blood Extraction Kit was used to extract genomic DNA from the blood cell samples.

This TCR derives from a woman between 35 and 50 years old in good health and CMV-seronegative. The sequence links TRBV7-9 to TRBJ2-1; the D gene cannot be named for sure. The sample taken for sequencing was PBMCs. The CDR3 protein is CSSSLEREQFF. The sequence in DNA is TGTTCCAGCAGCTTAGAGCGTGAGCAGTTCTTC.